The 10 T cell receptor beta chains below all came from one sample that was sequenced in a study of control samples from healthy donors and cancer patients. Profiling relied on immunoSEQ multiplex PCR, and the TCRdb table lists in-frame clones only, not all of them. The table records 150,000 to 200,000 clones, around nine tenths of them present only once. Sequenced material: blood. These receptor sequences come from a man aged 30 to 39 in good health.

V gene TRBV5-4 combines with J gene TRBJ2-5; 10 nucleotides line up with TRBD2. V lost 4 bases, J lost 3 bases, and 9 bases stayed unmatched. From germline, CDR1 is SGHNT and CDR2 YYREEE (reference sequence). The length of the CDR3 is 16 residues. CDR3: CASSGAGGPSEETQYF. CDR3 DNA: TGTGCCAGCAGCGGAGCGGGAGGGCCCTCGGAAGAGACCCAGTACTTC.

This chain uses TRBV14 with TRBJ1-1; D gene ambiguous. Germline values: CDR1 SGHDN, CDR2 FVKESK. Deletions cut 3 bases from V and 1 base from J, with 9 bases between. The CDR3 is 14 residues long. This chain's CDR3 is CASSHRTRNTEAFF. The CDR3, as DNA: TGTGCCAGCAGCCACCGAACGCGGAACACTGAAGCTTTCTTT.

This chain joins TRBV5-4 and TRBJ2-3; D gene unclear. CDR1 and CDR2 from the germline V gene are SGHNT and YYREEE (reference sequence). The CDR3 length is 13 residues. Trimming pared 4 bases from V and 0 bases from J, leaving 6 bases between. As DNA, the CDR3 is TGTGCCAGCAGCGACCAGAGCACAGATACGCAGTATTTT. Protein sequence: CASSDQSTDTQYF. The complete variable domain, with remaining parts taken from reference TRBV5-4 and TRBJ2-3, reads ETGVTQSPTHLIKTRGQQVTLRCSSQSGHNTVSWYQQALGQGPQFIFQYYREEENGRGNFPPRFSGLQFPNYSSELNVNALELDDSALYLCASSDQSTDTQYFGPGTRLTVL.

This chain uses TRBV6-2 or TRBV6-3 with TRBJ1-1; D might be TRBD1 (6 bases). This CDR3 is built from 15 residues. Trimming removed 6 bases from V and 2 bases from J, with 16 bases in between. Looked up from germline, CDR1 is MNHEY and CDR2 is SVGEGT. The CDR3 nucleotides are TGTGCCAGCAGCATTCTCAGACAGGAAAACACTGAAGCTTTCTTT. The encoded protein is CASSILRQENTEAFF.

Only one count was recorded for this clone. CDR3 coding DNA: TGTGCCATCGGACGGGACAGGACTTCTGAAAAACTGTTTTTT. This gives the protein CAIGRDRTSEKLFF. This sequence joins TRBV10-3 and TRBJ1-4; 8 nucleotides align to TRBD1. With V trimmed by 8 bases and J by 7 bases, 9 bases remained unmatched. Germline CDR1 and CDR2: ENHRY and SYGVKD. The CDR3 is 14 residues long.

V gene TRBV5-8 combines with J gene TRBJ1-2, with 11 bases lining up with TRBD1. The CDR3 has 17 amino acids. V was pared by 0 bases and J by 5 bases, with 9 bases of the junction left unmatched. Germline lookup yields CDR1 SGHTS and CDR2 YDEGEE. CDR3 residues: CASSLARTGGKRYGYTF. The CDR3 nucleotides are TGTGCCAGCAGCTTGGCTCGGACAGGGGGCAAAAGATATGGCTACACCTTC.

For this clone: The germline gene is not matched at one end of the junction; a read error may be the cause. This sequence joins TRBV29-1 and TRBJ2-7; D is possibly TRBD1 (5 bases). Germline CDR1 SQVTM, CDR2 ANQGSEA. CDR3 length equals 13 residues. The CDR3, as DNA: TGCAGCGTTGAAACAGGACCCTCCTTCGAGCAGTACTTC. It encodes CSVETGPSFEQYF.

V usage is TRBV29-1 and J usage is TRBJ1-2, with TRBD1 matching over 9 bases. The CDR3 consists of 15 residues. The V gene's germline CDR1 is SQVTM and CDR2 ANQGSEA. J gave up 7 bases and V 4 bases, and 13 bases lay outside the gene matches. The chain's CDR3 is CSVGRSPGQGSGYTF. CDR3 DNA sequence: TGCAGCGTTGGTCGAAGCCCGGGACAGGGCTCTGGCTACACCTTC. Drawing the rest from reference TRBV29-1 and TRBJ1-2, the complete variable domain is SAVISQKPSRDICQRGTSLTIQCQVDSQVTMMFWYRQQPGQSLTLIATANQGSEATYESGFVIDKFPISRPNLTFSTLTVSNMSPEDSSIYLCSVGRSPGQGSGYTFGSGTRLTVV.

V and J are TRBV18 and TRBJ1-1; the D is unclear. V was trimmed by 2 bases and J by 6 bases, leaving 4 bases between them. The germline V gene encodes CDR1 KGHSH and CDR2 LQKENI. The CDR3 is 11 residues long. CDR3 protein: CASSPGSEAFF. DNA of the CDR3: TGTGCCAGCTCACCAGGGTCTGAAGCTTTCTTT.

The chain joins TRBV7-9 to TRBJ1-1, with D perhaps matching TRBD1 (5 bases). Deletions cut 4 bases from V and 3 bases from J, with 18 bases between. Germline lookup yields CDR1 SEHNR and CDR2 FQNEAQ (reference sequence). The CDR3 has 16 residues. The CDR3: CASSSGGGTQYTEAFF. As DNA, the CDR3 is TGTGCCAGCAGCTCAGGCGGGGGGACCCAATACACTGAAGCTTTCTTT.